These T cell receptor beta chains were read from a single sample in a study of blood T cell repertoires in COVID-19. The data were produced by immunoSEQ multiplex PCR, yet TCRdb's version contains in-frame clones alone and is incomplete. This table holds roughly 250,000 clones, 80% to 90% found once. Sequencing was done on a sample of PBMCs or T cells enriched from blood (not recorded which). The receptors originated from a woman in her 30s who had recovered from COVID-19. Both conserved end residues are part of each CDR3. D genes are given only for firm matches. Expanded clones get a size class; other rows say once, few or many, or leave the size out.

CDR3nt	CDR3aa	v_gene	j_gene	d_gene	abundance
TGCGCCAGCAGCTTGGAGTCAGGCCCTACCTACGAGCAGTACTTC	CASSLESGPTYEQYF	TRBV5-1	TRBJ2-7	.	.
TGTGCCTGGAATAGCGGGAGTGCAAATGAGCAGTTCTTC	CAWNSGSANEQFF	TRBV30	TRBJ2-1	TRBD2	.
TGTGCCAGCAGCCTGGGGACAGGGTCCTCCTACGAGCAGTACTTC	CASSLGTGSSYEQYF	TRBV3-1/TRBV3-2	TRBJ2-7	TRBD1	.
TGCGCCAGCAGCCCGGGCAGGGACAAAACAACGAGAGATACGCAGTATTTT	CASSPGRDKTTRDTQYF	TRBV5-1	TRBJ2-3	.	.
TGTGCCAGCAGCTTATCACAGGATACCTATGGCTACACCTTC	CASSLSQDTYGYTF	TRBV7-2	TRBJ1-2	.	.
TGTGCCAGCAGTGATGGAGGGACTAGCGGGGTAGATACGCAGTATTTT	CASSDGGTSGVDTQYF	TRBV6-4	TRBJ2-3	TRBD2	.
TGTGCCAGCAGCCCGGGACAGATACAAGAGACCCAGTACTTC	CASSPGQIQETQYF	TRBV27	TRBJ2-5	TRBD1	.
TGTGCCAGCACCCTCCAGGACAGATACAATGAGCAGTTCTTC	CASTLQDRYNEQFF	TRBV5-5	TRBJ2-1	.	.
TGTGCCACCGGGGGGACTAGCGGAGAAACCGGGGAGCTGTTTTTT	CATGGTSGETGELFF	TRBV24-1	TRBJ2-2	TRBD2	.
TGTGCCAGCAGCGACGACAGGGCGAGGCCTCCCACAGATACGCAGTATTTT	CASSDDRARPPTDTQYF	TRBV9	TRBJ2-3	TRBD1	.
TGTGCCAGTAAAGGAACAGGGGGCGCGCGCAATCAGCCCCAGCATTTT	CASKGTGGARNQPQHF	TRBV2	TRBJ1-5	TRBD1	.
TGTGCCACCCGGACAGTCGGCGAGCAGTACTTC	CATRTVGEQYF	TRBV5-4	TRBJ2-7	.	.
TGTGCCAGCTCATCGGCCGGGACAGAGTCCTACGAGCAGTACTTC	CASSSAGTESYEQYF	TRBV18	TRBJ2-7	TRBD1	.
TGTGCCAGCAGTTATGACCTGCCGGCGGAACCCACAGATACGCAGTATTTT	CASSYDLPAEPTDTQYF	TRBV6-2/TRBV6-3	TRBJ2-3	.	.
TGTGCCAGTATTTCAGGCAATGGCTACACCTTC	CASISGNGYTF	TRBV19	TRBJ1-2	.	.
TGTGCCAGCAACGTCCTACAGGGGCGCGAGACCCAGTACTTC	CASNVLQGRETQYF	TRBV28	TRBJ2-5	TRBD1	.
TGTGCCAGCAAACCGACAGCTTATAGCAATCAGCCCCAGCATTTT	CASKPTAYSNQPQHF	TRBV6-5	TRBJ1-5	.	.
TGTGCCAGCAGCTCCTCGGGACTAGCGGGAGACAATGAGCAGTTCTTC	CASSSSGLAGDNEQFF	TRBV7-9	TRBJ2-1	TRBD2	few
TGTGCCAGCAGCTCGCGGGCCCATTATAATTCACCCCTCCACTTT	CASSSRAHYNSPLHF	TRBV7-9	TRBJ1-6	.	.
TGTGCCAGCAGCTTTAGCGCGTTTAGGACCGGGGAGCTGTTTTTT	CASSFSAFRTGELFF	TRBV11-2	TRBJ2-2	.	.
TGTGCCAGCTCCCCTAATGCCAAAAACATTCAGTACTTC	CASSPNAKNIQYF	TRBV19	TRBJ2-4	.	.
TGTGCCAGCAGTCACCCCGGACAGGGGAACTATGGCTACACCTTC	CASSHPGQGNYGYTF	TRBV6-5	TRBJ1-2	TRBD1	.
TGTGCCGCGAGGACTAGTCTGGGCTACGAGCAGTACTTC	CAARTSLGYEQYF	TRBV6-5	TRBJ2-7	TRBD2	.
TGTAGTGCTAGTGGCGGGGGCGGCTATGGCTACACCTTC	CSASGGGGYGYTF	TRBV20-1	TRBJ1-2	.	.
TGCGCCAGCAGCTTAACCCGGGACAGGACGAACACCGGGGAGCTGTTTTTT	CASSLTRDRTNTGELFF	TRBV5-1	TRBJ2-2	TRBD1	.
TGTGCCAGCAGCGTAGCCAGGGCTGGAACCGGGGAGCTGTTTTTT	CASSVARAGTGELFF	TRBV9	TRBJ2-2	.	.
TGTGCCAGCAGCCCCAAGGGGGGGGGAGGAATCTACAATGAGCAGTTCTTC	CASSPKGGGGIYNEQFF	TRBV7-9	TRBJ2-1	.	.
TGTGCCAGCAGGAGGGGGGGCGAGGGTCAGCCCCAGCATTTT	CASRRGGEGQPQHF	TRBV27	TRBJ1-5	.	.
TGCGCCAGCAGTCCCTTTAAATCGGGTGACGAGCAGTACTTC	CASSPFKSGDEQYF	TRBV10-2	TRBJ2-7	.	.
TGTGCCACCAGCAGAGATCAGGGTAGCGGCTTGTTTGGGGTTACGCAGTATTTT	CATSRDQGSGLFGVTQYF	TRBV15	TRBJ2-3	.	.
TGTGCCTGGAGTGTAAACCCTAGCCAGTACTTC	CAWSVNPSQYF	TRBV30	TRBJ2-5	.	few
TGTGCCACCAGGGACAGTTCTAATGAAAAACTGTTTTTT	CATRDSSNEKLFF	TRBV10-3	TRBJ1-4	TRBD1	.
TGTGCCACCCGACAGGGAGTCCTTCAGCCCCAGCATTTT	CATRQGVLQPQHF	TRBV19	TRBJ1-5	TRBD1	.
TGTGCCAGCAGCTTGGTACCGGGACAGGGGTCCCCCCACGAGCAGTACTTC	CASSLVPGQGSPHEQYF	TRBV5-4	TRBJ2-7	TRBD1	.
TGTGCCAGCAGCTTGGGGCTCTCTTCAAACTACGAGCAGTACTTC	CASSLGLSSNYEQYF	TRBV13	TRBJ2-7	.	.
TGCGCCAGCGGAGGTCCAGAAACCTCTGGAAACACCATATATTTT	CASGGPETSGNTIYF	TRBV5-1	TRBJ1-3	.	.
TGTGCCAGTAGTACAAGGACAGGCGGCGTTCCAAATCAGCCCCAGCATTTT	CASSTRTGGVPNQPQHF	TRBV19	TRBJ1-5	TRBD1	once
TGCAGTGCTAGAGATGGGACTAGACGGTACTTC	CSARDGTRRYF	TRBV20-1	TRBJ2-7	TRBD2	once
TGTGCCAGCAGCTCCGGGACAGGGCCGGGTAGCTATGGCTACACCTTC	CASSSGTGPGSYGYTF	TRBV7-9	TRBJ1-2	TRBD1	few
TGTGCCAGCAGCCCGACAGGGATGCAGGCCCCGTATGGCTACACCTTC	CASSPTGMQAPYGYTF	TRBV7-8	TRBJ1-2	TRBD1	.
TGTGCCAGCAGCCCGCGGGACAGGGAGGGTTCACCCCTCCACTTT	CASSPRDREGSPLHF	TRBV7-8	TRBJ1-6	TRBD1	few
TGTGCCAGCAGCTTAGCGCGCCAGGGGGGCGAGCAGTACTTC	CASSLARQGGEQYF	TRBV7-9	TRBJ2-7	.	few
TGTGCCAGCAGTTTGTCTAGCGGGACCGAGCAGTACTTC	CASSLSSGTEQYF	TRBV12-3/TRBV12-4	TRBJ2-7	TRBD2	.
TGTGCCAGCCCCAGACTAGCGGGGTCCGTCCTCAATGAGCAGTTCTTC	CASPRLAGSVLNEQFF	TRBV7-9	TRBJ2-1	TRBD2	.
TGTGCCAGCAGTTACTCGGGACAGGCAAGCTATGGCTACACCTTC	CASSYSGQASYGYTF	TRBV6-5	TRBJ1-2	TRBD1	.
TGTGCCAGCTCACCACCGCTGGGGGGGAGAAATGGCTACACCTTC	CASSPPLGGRNGYTF	TRBV18	TRBJ1-2	.	.
TGTGCCACCAGTGATTTGGGCAGGGACACCGGGGAGCTGTTTTTT	CATSDLGRDTGELFF	TRBV24-1	TRBJ2-2	.	few
TGTGCCAGCAGCCCTTTATGGTCGTGGGGGGGAAAACAAGAGACCCAGTACTTC	CASSPLWSWGGKQETQYF	TRBV11-2	TRBJ2-5	TRBD2	.
TGCGCCAGCAGTGAAGGGACAGCTAATCAGCCCCAGCATTTT	CASSEGTANQPQHF	TRBV10-1	TRBJ1-5	TRBD1	.
TGTGCCAGCAGCTTCGGCGGGTTATCGACCGGGGAGCTGTTTTTT	CASSFGGLSTGELFF	TRBV7-2	TRBJ2-2	.	.
TGTGCCAGTAGTTCACTCGGGGGACAGGGATTACCCTACGAGCAGTACTTC	CASSSLGGQGLPYEQYF	TRBV19	TRBJ2-7	TRBD1	.
TGTGCCAGCAGCGGAGGAACTGGGGCCAACGTCCTGACTTTC	CASSGGTGANVLTF	TRBV9	TRBJ2-6	.	.
TGTGCCAGCAGCTCCCCAAGAGCAACTAATGAAAAACTGTTTTTT	CASSSPRATNEKLFF	TRBV5-6	TRBJ1-4	.	.
TGTGCCAGCAGCTTAGGGACAGGGGAAAACTACGAGCAGTACTTC	CASSLGTGENYEQYF	TRBV7-9	TRBJ2-7	TRBD1	.
TGTGCCAGCAGCCAAGACACTAGCGGGGGGTACAATGAGCAGTTCTTC	CASSQDTSGGYNEQFF	TRBV4-2	TRBJ2-1	TRBD2	.